This TCR beta chain came from a study of immune cell composition in non-small cell lung cancer. Study summary: Histologic subtype was mainly adenocarcinoma or squamous cell carcinoma.

Frozen unsorted single-cell suspensions supplied the genomic DNA. The germline V gene encodes CDR1 GTSNPN and CDR2 SVGIG (reference sequence). This CDR3 has 15 amino acids. V gave up 3 bases and J gave up 0 bases, with 12 bases separating them. Whole-study findings and limits: Smoking pack-years did not significantly correlate with tumour TCR-beta clonality. Lung squamous cell carcinoma tumours had significantly higher top 10 clone scores and productive clonality than lung adenocarcinoma.

In its sample, this clone was seen once. Its target is unknown. Sequencing used immunoSEQ multiplex PCR; TCRdb keeps in-frame clones, though not all of them. The sample comprises over a thousand clones, around four fifths of which are singletons, and nearly 10% rests with the top ten. Sequencing was carried out using lung tumor tissue. The sequence came from a human donor with non-small cell lung cancer. This sequence joins TRBV30 and TRBJ1-3, with D maybe TRBD1 (6 bases). CDR3 residues: CAWRYPDSSGNTIYF. The CDR3 region has the DNA TGTGCCTGGAGATACCCGGACAGCTCTGGAAACACCATATATTTT. The full variable domain, in which reference TRBV30 and TRBJ1-3 provide the parts outside the CDR3, is SQTIHQWPATLVQPVGSPLSLECTVEGTSNPNLYWYRQAAGRGLQLLFYSVGIGQISSEVPQNLSASRPQDRQFILSSKKLLLSDSGFYLCAWRYPDSSGNTIYFGEGSWLTVV.